These T cell receptor beta chains were read from a single sample in a study of blood T cell repertoires in COVID-19. Method: immunoSEQ multiplex PCR; TCRdb's copy keeps in-frame clones and lacks some. The sample has roughly 56,000 clones, roughly 90% seen once. What was sequenced was peripheral blood. These receptors originate from a human donor in a cohort sampled during active COVID-19. The CDR3 runs from the conserved cysteine through the conserved F or W. A D gene is named only where the DNA matches it firmly. Only some rows state a clone size, as once, few, many or a class for expanded clones.

CDR3 length,J gene,D gene,clone size,V gene,CDR3 DNA,CDR3 protein
16,TRBJ1-2,NA,few,TRBV2,TGTGCCAGCAGTGAATATAGCACAGGAGCCAACTATGGCTACACCTTC,CASSEYSTGANYGYTF
15,TRBJ2-7,NA,NA,TRBV9,TGTGCCAGCAGCGTAGGACATCCGGAACTCTACGAGCAGTACTTC,CASSVGHPELYEQYF
11,TRBJ2-2,NA,once,TRBV27,TGTGCCAGCATGGGGAGCGGGGAGCTGTTTTTT,CASMGSGELFF
13,TRBJ2-7,NA,once,TRBV7-2,TGTGCCAGCAGCTTAGAGGCAGGTTACGAGCAGTACTTC,CASSLEAGYEQYF
11,TRBJ2-3,NA,NA,TRBV7-9,TGTGCCAGCAGGGGGGGTGATACGCAGTATTTT,CASRGGDTQYF
15,TRBJ2-7,TRBD2,few,TRBV7-2,TGTGCCAGCAGCTTACTAGCGGGGGGGCTCTACGAGCAGTACTTC,CASSLLAGGLYEQYF
14,TRBJ2-7,NA,NA,TRBV21-1,TGTGCCAGCCGGCCCGGCGGGCGGATCCACGAGCAGTACTTC,CASRPGGRIHEQYF
16,TRBJ1-3,NA,NA,TRBV30,TGTGCCCGGAGTGGATGGGAGGGGGACTCTGGAAACACCATATATTTT,CARSGWEGDSGNTIYF
13,TRBJ2-7,TRBD1,NA,TRBV12-3/TRBV12-4,TGTGCCAGCAGTACAAGGGGGCCGAGCGAGCAGTACTTC,CASSTRGPSEQYF
13,TRBJ1-2,NA,NA,TRBV7-2,TGTGCCAGCAGCTCCCAGAGGAGCTATGGCTACACCTTC,CASSSQRSYGYTF
14,TRBJ1-2,NA,NA,TRBV4-3,TGCGCCAGCAGCCAAGATTTCGCGGACTATGGCTACACCTTC,CASSQDFADYGYTF
16,TRBJ2-5,TRBD1,NA,TRBV5-1,TGCGCCAGCAGCTTGGTAGGGACAGGGAAAGAGATGACCCAGTACTTC,CASSLVGTGKEMTQYF
13,TRBJ1-3,NA,NA,TRBV7-9,TGTGCCAGCAGCTTAGTCGGTGGAAACACCATATATTTT,CASSLVGGNTIYF
16,TRBJ1-1,NA,NA,TRBV7-2,TGTGCCAGCAGTCCCTGGGGTGTAGGGGCAAACACTGAAGCTTTCTTT,CASSPWGVGANTEAFF